The following is a T cell receptor (beta chain) sequence with its context. The data were obtained in a study of shared clonotypes between healthy human individuals. Looked up from germline, CDR1 is MNHNY and CDR2 is SVGAGI (reference sequence). The CDR3 consists of 15 residues. The ends lost 7 bases at V and 0 bases at J; junction bases unmatched: 9. This table comes from immunoSEQ multiplex PCR, and its TCRdb copy is limited to in-frame clones, with some not included. The sample yields over 2 million clones, roughly 92% seen once. Sequenced sample: naive CD4+ T cells from PBMCs. As to subset: CD45RA+ positively selected. The clonotype was recovered from a man aged 18 to 30 in good health. Some clones in this sample may be carry-over from other donors' samples. The genes are TRBV6-6 and TRBJ2-7, with 7 bases lining up with TRBD1. CDR3 loop: CASIRGTAISYEQYF. The CDR3 coding sequence is TGTGCCAGCATTAGGGGGACAGCCATCTCCTACGAGCAGTACTTC.